Listed here are 19 T cell receptor beta chains from one sample, sequenced in a study of shared clonotypes between healthy human individuals. Data came from immunoSEQ multiplex PCR; TCRdb stores just in-frame clones and leaves some out. Found here are 2.3 million or so clones, more than 80% of them singletons; the top ten hold 0.39%. The sequencing sample was made of naive CD4+ T cells from PBMCs. Stated subset: CD45RA+ positively selected. These receptors came from a man between 18 and 35 years old in good health. Some clones in this sample may be carry-over from other donors' samples.

The chain has TRBV6-6 and TRBJ2-5; D unclear. The CDR3 extends over 13 amino acids. In germline, CDR1 is MNHNY, CDR2 SVGAGI (reference sequence). The V gene lost 5 bases and the J gene lost 2 bases, with 9 bases spanning the gap. The CDR3 region has the DNA TGTGCCAGCAGTCAACGGACGCAAGAGACCCAGTACTTC. Translated, it gives CASSQRTQETQYF.

V is TRBV6-1 and J is TRBJ1-4; TRBD1 matches at 7 bases. Looked up from germline, CDR1 is MNHNS and CDR2 is SASEGT. The CDR3 runs 17 residues. Germline trimming cut 3 bases from V and 3 bases from J; bases unmatched to any gene: 10. The CDR3 DNA sequence: TGTGCCAGCAGTGATGGACAGGCGCCTTATTCTAATGAAAAACTGTTTTTT. Encoded protein: CASSDGQAPYSNEKLFF.

This sequence joins TRBV28 and TRBJ2-5; no firm D call. From germline, CDR1 is MDHEN and CDR2 SYDVKM. Deletions cut 6 bases from V and 9 bases from J, with 14 bases between. The CDR3 sequence is 12 residues long. CDR3 nucleotide sequence: TGTGCCAGCAGGACAACGTGGTTGGCCCAGTACTTC. This encodes CASRTTWLAQYF.

V is TRBV7-3 and J is TRBJ2-1; 16 nucleotides match TRBD2. This CDR3 is 16 amino acids long. Germline trimming cut 4 bases from V and 7 bases from J; bases unmatched to any gene: 4. The germline V gene has CDR1 SGHTA and CDR2 FQGTGA. CDR3: CASSSGLAGGMNEQFF. DNA for the CDR3: TGTGCCAGCAGCTCGGGACTAGCGGGAGGGATGAATGAGCAGTTCTTC. Full variable domain (missing parts from reference TRBV7-3 and TRBJ2-1): GAGVSQTPSNKVTEKGKYVELRCDPISGHTALYWYRQSLGQGPEFLIYFQGTGAADDSGLPNDRFFAVRPEGSVSTLKIQRTERGDSAVYLCASSSGLAGGMNEQFFGPGTRLTVL.

The gene calls are TRBV9 and TRBJ2-3, with TRBD1 identical over 8 bases. V trimming: 0 bases; J trimming: 3 bases; junction bases outside the gene matches: 6. Germline V CDR1 and CDR2: SGDLS, YYNGEE. The length of the CDR3 is 16 residues. CDR3 sequence: CASSVVQGARTDTQYF. The CDR3 DNA reads as TGTGCCAGCAGCGTAGTTCAGGGGGCTCGTACAGATACGCAGTATTTT. Variable domain in full (rest from reference TRBV9 and TRBJ2-3): DSGVTQTPKHLITATGQRVTLRCSPRSGDLSVYWYQQSLDQGLQFLIQYYNGEERAKGNILERFSAQQFPDLHSELNLSSLELGDSALYFCASSVVQGARTDTQYFGPGTRLTVL.

The rearrangement joins TRBV28 to TRBJ2-2, with 8 bases matching TRBD1. V trimming: 6 bases; J trimming: 7 bases; junction bases outside the gene matches: 10. CDR1 MDHEN and CDR2 SYDVKM come from the germline V gene. The CDR3 totals 15 residues. The CDR3 nucleotides are TGTGCCAGCAGCGATCACGGGACAGGTTACGGGGAGCTGTTTTTT. Translation: CASSDHGTGYGELFF.

The gene calls are TRBV28 and TRBJ2-7, with D tentatively TRBD2 (6 bases). Trimming shortened V by 6 bases and J by 5 bases, and 14 bases separated the two germline ends. This CDR3 is 13 amino acids long. Germline V lookup: CDR1 MDHEN, CDR2 SYDVKM. DNA for the CDR3: TGTGCCAGCAGGGGGCGGGGAAGGCACGAGCAGTACTTC. This encodes CASRGRGRHEQYF.

The chain links TRBV7-6 to TRBJ1-2; no reliable D call. Germline assignment: CDR1 SGHVS and CDR2 FNYEAQ. With 8 bases removed from V and 2 bases from J, the gap between germline ends came to 12 bases. The CDR3 sequence is 13 residues long. The CDR3 sequence is CASARSTNYGYTF. The CDR3 DNA reads TGTGCCAGCGCAAGGTCCACCAACTATGGCTACACCTTC.

CDR3: CASSPGNGYTF. As DNA, the CDR3 is TGTGCCAGCTCACCAGGAAATGGCTACACCTTC. The rearrangement uses TRBV18 and TRBJ1-2; D gene unclear. Germline V gene sequence: CDR1 KGHSH, CDR2 LQKENI. The CDR3 runs 11 residues. Trimming took off 2 bases at V and 6 bases at J, with 4 bases between the two ends.

This chain links TRBV7-8 with TRBJ1-1, with TRBD1 identical over 9 bases. CDR3 length: 16 amino acids. Per germline, CDR1 SGHVS and CDR2 FQNEAQ. The junction had 15 bases not matched to a gene; V was cut back by 2 bases and J by 11 bases. CDR3 region: CASSLQFPGQGPGAFF. CDR3 bases: TGTGCCAGCAGCTTACAGTTCCCGGGACAGGGTCCTGGGGCTTTCTTT.

The chain recombines TRBV7-9 with TRBJ2-7, with a possible D match to TRBD2 (6 bases). The germline CDR1 and CDR2 sequences are SEHNR and FQNEAQ (reference sequence). The length of the CDR3 is 14 residues. V shed 3 bases and J shed 5 bases, with 14 bases lying between them. The CDR3 here is CASSLGVKRDEQYF. CDR3 nucleotides: TGTGCCAGCAGCTTGGGTGTAAAGCGGGACGAGCAGTACTTC.

The V and J genes are TRBV5-8 and TRBJ2-2, with 8 positions matching TRBD1. The V gene end was trimmed by 2 bases and the J gene end by 0 bases; junction bases not matched to a gene: 3. The germline V gene encodes CDR1 SGHTS and CDR2 YDEGEE. This CDR3 contains 16 residues. CDR3 DNA sequence: TGTGCCAGCAGCTTCGAACAGGGGGCGAACACCGGGGAGCTGTTTTTT. Its translation is CASSFEQGANTGELFF.

The chain joins TRBV11-2 to TRBJ2-2, with 7 bases fitting TRBD2. The trim removed 3 bases at V and 4 bases at J, leaving 2 bases unmatched. This CDR3 region has 14 residues. Germline V gene lookup returns CDR1 SGHAT and CDR2 FQNNGV. The CDR3 nucleotides read TGTGCCAGCAGCTTCAGCGGGGCCACCGGGGAGCTGTTTTTT. Protein product: CASSFSGATGELFF.

This chain links TRBV28 with TRBJ2-1; D is possibly TRBD1 (6 bases). The germline gives CDR1 MDHEN, CDR2 SYDVKM. CDR3 length: 13 residues. With 7 bases removed from V and 8 bases from J, the gap between germline ends came to 15 bases. The CDR3 DNA is TGTGCCAGCACCTTGACAGGTGTCGATGAGCAGTTCTTC. The encoded protein is CASTLTGVDEQFF.

The gene calls are TRBV11-2 and TRBJ1-1; 9 bases are shared with TRBD1. This CDR3 is built from 15 residues. V lost 3 bases and J lost 3; bases outside the gene matches: 5. From germline, CDR1 is SGHAT and CDR2 FQNNGV. The CDR3 DNA reads TGTGCCAGCAGCTTCACAGGGGGCTTTGACACTGAAGCTTTCTTT. Translated, it gives CASSFTGGFDTEAFF.

The CDR3 bases are TGTGCCTGGAGCCCGGCGGGACTAGCGGGGTTCTTC. Its translation: CAWSPAGLAGFF. The chain is built from TRBV30 and TRBJ2-1, with TRBD2 matching over 12 bases. The ends lost 3 bases at V and 15 bases at J; junction bases unmatched: 6. The CDR3 covers 12 residues. In germline, CDR1 is GTSNPN, CDR2 SVGIG (reference sequence).

This chain links TRBV27 with TRBJ2-7; tentative D call: TRBD2 (6 bases). The V gene's germline CDR1 is MNHEY and CDR2 SMNVEV (reference sequence). The ends were cut back, 6 bases at V and 2 bases at J, with 11 bases in the middle. The CDR3 sequence is 13 residues long. This chain's CDR3 is CASRLGGTYEQYF. CDR3 bases: TGTGCCAGCAGACTGGGGGGTACCTACGAGCAGTACTTC.

V usage is TRBV11-3 and J usage is TRBJ2-1; 10 nucleotides match TRBD2. The junction had 5 bases not matched to a gene; V was cut back by 5 bases and J by 4 bases. CDR1 is SGHNT and CDR2 is YENEEA in the germline V gene. This CDR3 has 15 amino acids. The CDR3 protein is CASSKRTSGYNEQFF. CDR3 DNA: TGTGCCAGCAGCAAAAGGACTAGCGGTTACAATGAGCAGTTCTTC.

The gene calls are TRBV4-3 and TRBJ2-3, with 9 bases fitting TRBD2. The CDR3 is made up of 15 amino acids. Germline V CDR1 and CDR2: LGHNA, YSLEER. The trim removed 1 base at V and 1 base at J, leaving 0 bases unmatched. CDR3 region: CASSQGLAGTDTQYF. In DNA, the CDR3 is TGCGCCAGCAGCCAAGGACTAGCGGGCACAGATACGCAGTATTTT.